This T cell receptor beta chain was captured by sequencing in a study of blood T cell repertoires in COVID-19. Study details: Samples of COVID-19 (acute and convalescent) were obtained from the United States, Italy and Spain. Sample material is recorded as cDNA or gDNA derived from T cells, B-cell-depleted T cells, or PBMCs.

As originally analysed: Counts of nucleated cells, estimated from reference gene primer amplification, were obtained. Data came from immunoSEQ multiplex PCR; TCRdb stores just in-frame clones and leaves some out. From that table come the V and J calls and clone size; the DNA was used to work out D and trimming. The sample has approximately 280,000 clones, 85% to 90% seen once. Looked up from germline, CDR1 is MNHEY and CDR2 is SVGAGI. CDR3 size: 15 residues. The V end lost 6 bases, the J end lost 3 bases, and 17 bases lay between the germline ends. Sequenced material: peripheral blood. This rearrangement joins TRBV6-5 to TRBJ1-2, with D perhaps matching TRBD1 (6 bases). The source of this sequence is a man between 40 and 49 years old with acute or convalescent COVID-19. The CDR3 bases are TGTGCCAGCAGGGGAGGGGGGATGAAAGACTATGGCTACACCTTC. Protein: CASRGGGMKDYGYTF.